The clone carrying this T cell receptor (beta chain) has more than one count but fewer than ten. Its antigen remains unidentified. The data belong to a study of T cells in localized non-small cell lung cancer. General study points: Sequence data derive from only one tumor region, so heterogeneity remains possible.

The CDR3 covers 16 residues. Trimming took off 8 bases at V and 7 bases at J, with 27 bases between the two ends. Generated by immunoSEQ multiplex PCR, the TCRdb table keeps only in-frame clones and is missing some. The sample has about 46,000 clones; approximately 80% are singletons. This chain joins TRBV23-1 and TRBJ2-7; weak D call: TRBD1 (6 bases). TRBV23-1 is flagged as an ORF with uncertain function. This receptor was identified in a man between 35 and 75 years old with stage III lung adenocarcinoma. Sequencing was performed on peripheral blood mononuclear cells, taken before any cancer treatment. The CDR3 region has the DNA TGCGCCAGCGGACCTTGCAGGGGAAGTATACCGGGGGAGCAGTACTTC. Protein sequence: CASGPCRGSIPGEQYF.